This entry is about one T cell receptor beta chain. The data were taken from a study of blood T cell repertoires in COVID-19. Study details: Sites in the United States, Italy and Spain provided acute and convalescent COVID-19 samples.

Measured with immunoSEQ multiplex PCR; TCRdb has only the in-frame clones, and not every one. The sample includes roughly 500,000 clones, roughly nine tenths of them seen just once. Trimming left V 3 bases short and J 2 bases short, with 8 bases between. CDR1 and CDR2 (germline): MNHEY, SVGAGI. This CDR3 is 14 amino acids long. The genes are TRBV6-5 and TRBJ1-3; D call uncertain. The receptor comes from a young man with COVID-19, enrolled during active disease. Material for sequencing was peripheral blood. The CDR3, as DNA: TGTGCCAGCAGTTATGAGGCAACTGGAAACACCATATATTTT. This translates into CASSYEATGNTIYF.